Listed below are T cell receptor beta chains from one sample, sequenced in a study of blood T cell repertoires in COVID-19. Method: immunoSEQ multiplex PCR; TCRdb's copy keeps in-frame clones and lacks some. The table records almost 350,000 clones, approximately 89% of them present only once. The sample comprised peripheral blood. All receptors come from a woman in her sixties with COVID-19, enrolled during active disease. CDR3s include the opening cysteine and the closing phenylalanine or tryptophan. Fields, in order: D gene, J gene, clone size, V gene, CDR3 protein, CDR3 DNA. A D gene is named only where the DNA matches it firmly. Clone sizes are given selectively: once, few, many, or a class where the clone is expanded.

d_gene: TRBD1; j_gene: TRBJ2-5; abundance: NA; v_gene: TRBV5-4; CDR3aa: CASSHRPGTGNLKTQYF; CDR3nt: TGTGCCAGCAGCCACCGTCCCGGGACAGGGAATTTAAAGACCCAGTACTTC
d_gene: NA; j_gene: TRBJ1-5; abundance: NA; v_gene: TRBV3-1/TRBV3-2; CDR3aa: CASSLGLGGNQPQHF; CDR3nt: TGTGCCAGCAGCCTTGGACTGGGGGGGAATCAGCCCCAGCATTTT
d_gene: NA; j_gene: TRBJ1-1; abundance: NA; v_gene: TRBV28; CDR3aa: CASSRTFTEAFF; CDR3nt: TGTGCCAGCAGCCGGACATTCACTGAAGCTTTCTTT
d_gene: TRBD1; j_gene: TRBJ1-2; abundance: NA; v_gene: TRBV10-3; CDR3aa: CAISAQGADGYTF; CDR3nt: TGTGCCATCAGTGCCCAGGGGGCGGATGGCTACACCTTC
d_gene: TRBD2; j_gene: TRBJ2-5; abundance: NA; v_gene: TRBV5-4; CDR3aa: CASSAGLEETQYF; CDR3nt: TGTGCCAGCAGCGCCGGACTAGAAGAGACCCAGTACTTC
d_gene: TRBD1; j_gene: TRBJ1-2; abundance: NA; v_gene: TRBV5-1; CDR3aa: CASSLVGTGDGYTF; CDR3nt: TGCGCCAGCAGCTTGGTTGGGACAGGGGATGGCTACACCTTC
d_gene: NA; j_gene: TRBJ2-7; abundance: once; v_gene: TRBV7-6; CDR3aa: CASSLRQTSSYEQYF; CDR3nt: TGTGCCAGCAGCTTACGACAGACAAGCTCCTACGAGCAGTACTTC
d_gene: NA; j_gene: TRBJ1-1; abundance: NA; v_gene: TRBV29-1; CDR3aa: CSVVRSGSIPEAFF; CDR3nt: TGCAGCGTTGTTCGATCGGGATCAATCCCTGAAGCTTTCTTT
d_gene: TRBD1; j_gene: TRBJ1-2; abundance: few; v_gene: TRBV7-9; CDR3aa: CASSQQGFYGYTF; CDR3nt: TGTGCCAGCAGCCAACAGGGGTTCTATGGCTACACCTTC
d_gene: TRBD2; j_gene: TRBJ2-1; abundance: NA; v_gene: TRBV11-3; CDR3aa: CASSLDGLGLAGYNEQFF; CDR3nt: TGTGCCAGCAGCTTAGATGGCCTGGGACTAGCGGGGTACAATGAGCAGTTCTTC
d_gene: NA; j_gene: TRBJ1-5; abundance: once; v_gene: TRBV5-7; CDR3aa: CASSLVAEESNQPQHF; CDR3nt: TGTGCCAGCAGCTTGGTGGCTGAGGAAAGCAATCAGCCCCAGCATTTT
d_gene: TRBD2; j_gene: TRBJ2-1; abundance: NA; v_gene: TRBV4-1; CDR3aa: CASSPPGGGGNEQFF; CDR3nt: TGCGCCAGCAGCCCCCCGGGCGGGGGTGGGAATGAGCAGTTCTTC
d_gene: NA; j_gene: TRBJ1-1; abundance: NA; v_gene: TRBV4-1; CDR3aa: CASSKHNTEAFF; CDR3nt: TGCGCCAGCAGCAAACATAACACTGAAGCTTTCTTT
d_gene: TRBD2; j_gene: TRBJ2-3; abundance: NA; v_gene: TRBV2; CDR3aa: CASKSGGGTDTQYF; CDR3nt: TGTGCCAGCAAGAGCGGGGGGGGCACAGATACGCAGTATTTT
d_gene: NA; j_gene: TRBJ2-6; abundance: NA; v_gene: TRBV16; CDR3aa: CASSPAAGANVLTF; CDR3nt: TGTGCCAGCAGCCCTGCGGCTGGGGCCAACGTCCTGACTTTC
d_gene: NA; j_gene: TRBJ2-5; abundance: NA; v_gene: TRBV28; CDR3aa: CASSSGETQYF; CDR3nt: TGTGCCAGCAGTTCAGGAGAGACCCAGTACTTC
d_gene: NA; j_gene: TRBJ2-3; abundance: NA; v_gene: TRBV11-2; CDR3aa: CASSTSLSGSRGVTQYF; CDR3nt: TGTGCCAGCAGCACCTCCCTTAGCGGATCCCGCGGGGTTACGCAGTATTTT
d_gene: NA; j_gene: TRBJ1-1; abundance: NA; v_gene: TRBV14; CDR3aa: CASRRLPNTEAFF; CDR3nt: TGTGCCAGCAGACGACTCCCGAACACTGAAGCTTTCTTT
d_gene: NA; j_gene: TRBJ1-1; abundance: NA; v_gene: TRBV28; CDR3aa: CASSAQGRNTEAFF; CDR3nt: TGTGCCAGCAGTGCCCAGGGCAGGAACACTGAAGCTTTCTTT
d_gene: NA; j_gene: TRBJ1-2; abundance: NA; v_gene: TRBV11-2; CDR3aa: CASSPRNANYGYTF; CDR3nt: TGTGCCAGCAGCCCCAGGAACGCTAACTATGGCTACACCTTC
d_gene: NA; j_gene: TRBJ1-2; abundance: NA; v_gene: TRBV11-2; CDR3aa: CASSPGGGYTF; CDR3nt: TGTGCCTCCTCCCCCGGAGGGGGCTACACCTTC
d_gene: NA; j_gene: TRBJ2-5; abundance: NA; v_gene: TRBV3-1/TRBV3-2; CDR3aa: CASSQVLAGRETQYF; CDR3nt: TGTGCCAGCAGCCAAGTTCTGGCGGGGCGGGAGACCCAGTACTTC
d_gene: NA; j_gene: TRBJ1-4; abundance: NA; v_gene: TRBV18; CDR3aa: CASSPSQGGEKLFF; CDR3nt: TGTGCCAGCTCACCGTCTCAAGGCGGTGAAAAACTGTTTTTT
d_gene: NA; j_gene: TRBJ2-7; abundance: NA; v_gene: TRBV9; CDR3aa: CASSVGASTSREQYF; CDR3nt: TGTGCCAGCAGCGTAGGGGCTAGCACCTCTCGCGAGCAGTACTTC
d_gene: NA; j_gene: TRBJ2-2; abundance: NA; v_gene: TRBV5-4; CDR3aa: CASSGRGASTGELFF; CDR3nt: TGTGCCAGCAGCGGACGGGGGGCGAGCACCGGGGAGCTGTTTTTT
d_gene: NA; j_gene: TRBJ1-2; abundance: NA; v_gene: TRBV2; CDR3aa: CASSEGGTNYGYTF; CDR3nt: TGTGCCAGCAGTGAGGGGGGAACCAACTATGGCTACACCTTC
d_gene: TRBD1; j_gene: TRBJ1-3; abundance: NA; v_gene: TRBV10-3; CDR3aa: CAISGPQGPGSGNTIYF; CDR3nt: TGTGCCATCAGTGGGCCACAGGGGCCCGGCTCTGGAAACACCATATATTTT
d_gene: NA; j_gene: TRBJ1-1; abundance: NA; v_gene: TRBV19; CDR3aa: CASSGAKNRITEAFF; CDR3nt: TGTGCCAGTAGTGGAGCAAAAAACCGAATCACTGAAGCTTTCTTT
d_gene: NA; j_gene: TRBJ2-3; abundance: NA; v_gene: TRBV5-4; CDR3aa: CASRTGYSTDTQYF; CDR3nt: TGTGCCAGCAGAACGGGGTATAGCACAGATACGCAGTATTTT